The subject of this entry is one TCR beta chain. The V and J ends lost 7 bases and 4 bases, in that order; junction bases with no gene match: 7. Germline V gives CDR1 LNHDA, CDR2 SQIVND (reference sequence). The CDR3 has 14 amino acids. Everyone who donated was a healthy bone marrow donor. The data derive from a study of cytomegalovirus exposure and HLA in healthy donors. The study ran its PCR with 60 Vbeta and 13 Jbeta primers. The assay was immunoSEQ multiplex PCR, and TCRdb's table has in-frame clones only and misses some. The data contain about 190,000 clones, over 60% of them singletons. This chain connects TRBV19 to TRBJ2-7; 10 bases map to TRBD1. Sequenced sample: PBMCs. The clonotype originates from a man aged 30-40 years in good health and CMV-seropositive. CDR3 residues: CASTETGGGYEQYF. CDR3 sequence (DNA): TGTGCCAGTACAGAGACAGGGGGCGGGTACGAGCAGTACTTC. Based on the CDR3 plus reference TRBV19 and TRBJ2-7, the full variable domain is DGGITQSPKYLFRKEGQNVTLSCEQNLNHDAMYWYRQDPGQGLRLIYYSQIVNDFQKGDIAEGYSVSREKKESFPLTVTSAQKNPTAFYLCASTETGGGYEQYFGPGTRLTVT.